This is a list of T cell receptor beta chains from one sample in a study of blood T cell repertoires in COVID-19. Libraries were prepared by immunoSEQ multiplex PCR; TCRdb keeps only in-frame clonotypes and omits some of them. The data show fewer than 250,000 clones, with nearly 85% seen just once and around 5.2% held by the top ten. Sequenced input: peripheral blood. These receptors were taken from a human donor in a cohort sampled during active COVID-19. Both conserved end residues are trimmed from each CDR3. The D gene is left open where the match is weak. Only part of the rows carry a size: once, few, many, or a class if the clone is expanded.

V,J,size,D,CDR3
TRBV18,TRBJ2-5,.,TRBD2,ASSRLAGARETQY
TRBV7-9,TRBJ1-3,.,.,ASSSMETGNTIY
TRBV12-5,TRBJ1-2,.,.,ASAPVEDYGYT
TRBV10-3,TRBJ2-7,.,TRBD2,AISGTSGGVRYEQY
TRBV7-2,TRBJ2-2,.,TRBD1,ASSPRTGWLF
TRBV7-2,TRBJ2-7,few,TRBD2,ASSRGRVYEQY
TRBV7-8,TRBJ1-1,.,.,ASSLSGNTEAF
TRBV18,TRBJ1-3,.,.,ASSPRGGAPGNTIY
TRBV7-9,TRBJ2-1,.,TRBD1,ASSLKDRAYNEQF
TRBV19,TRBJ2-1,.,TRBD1,ASSTWTGFNEQF
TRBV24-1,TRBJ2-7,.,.,ATSEANVQY
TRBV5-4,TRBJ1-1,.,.,ASSLVGGEAF
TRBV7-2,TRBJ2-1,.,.,ASSLGEVNEQF
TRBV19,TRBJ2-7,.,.,ASSTLTRGYYEQY
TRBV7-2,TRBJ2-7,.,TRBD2,ASTFLREGREQY
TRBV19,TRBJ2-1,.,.,ASTRGGGNTVYNEQF
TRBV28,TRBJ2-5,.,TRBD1,ASSQPGTGGETQY
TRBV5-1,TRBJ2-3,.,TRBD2,ASSLGTSGRDTQY
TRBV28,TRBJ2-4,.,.,ASRFTGGKNIQY
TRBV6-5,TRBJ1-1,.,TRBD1,ATRTGGTDKLEAF
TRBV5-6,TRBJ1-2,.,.,ASTLDSRYGYT
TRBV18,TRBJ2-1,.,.,ASSPPGQYNEQF
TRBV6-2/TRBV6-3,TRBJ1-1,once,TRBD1,ASTPAPGGITEAF
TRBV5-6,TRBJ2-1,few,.,ASANEGGPYNEQF
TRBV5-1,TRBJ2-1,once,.,ASSLRLLSYEQF